The next 32 T cell receptor beta chains were all read from a single sample in a study of T cell responses to AZD1222 COVID-19 vaccine. This table comes from immunoSEQ multiplex PCR, and its TCRdb copy is limited to in-frame clones, with some not included. The sample carries 90,000 to 120,000 clones, about 85% recorded once. Sequencing used peripheral blood, obtained 28 days after the second AZD1222 dose. The source is an adult who received the AZD1222 COVID-19 vaccine.

The chain employs TRBV19 and TRBJ1-5; D might be TRBD1 (6 bases). The CDR3 has 15 residues. Germline-derived CDR1 and CDR2 are LNHDA and SQIVND (reference sequence). The V and J ends lost 6 bases and 0 bases respectively, with 12 bases between them. CDR3 coding DNA: TGTGCCAGTAGGGAGACAGGTTATAGCAATCAGCCCCAGCATTTT. Translated: CASRETGYSNQPQHF.

The gene calls are TRBV24-1 and TRBJ1-1; TRBD1 aligns across 9 bases. The CDR3 extends over 15 amino acids. Germline CDR1 reads KGHDR; CDR2 reads SFDVKD. The trim removed 3 bases at V and 1 base at J, leaving 2 bases unmatched. The CDR3 sequence is CATSDRGQGNTEAFF. CDR3 bases: TGTGCCACCAGTGATCGGGGACAGGGGAACACTGAAGCTTTCTTT.

The gene calls are TRBV24-1 and TRBJ2-3, with 14 bases lining up with TRBD2. V trimming: 3 bases; J trimming: 6 bases; junction bases outside the gene matches: 10. Germline CDR1 KGHDR, CDR2 SFDVKD. The CDR3 is made up of 18 amino acids. The CDR3 coding sequence is TGTGCCACCAGTGATCCCCCGGGACTAGCGGGGGATGGGGATACGCAGTATTTT. It yields the protein CATSDPPGLAGDGDTQYF.

This chain's CDR3 is CASRGRDYGYTF. As DNA, the CDR3 is TGTGCCAGCAGGGGGCGCGACTATGGCTACACCTTC. The V call is TRBV6-5, the J call TRBJ1-2, with a tentative D call TRBD1 (5 bases). Germline lookup yields CDR1 MNHEY and CDR2 SVGAGI. Trimming stripped 6 bases from V and 3 bases from J, with 8 bases between. The CDR3 length is 12 residues.

The count of this clone is one. The rearrangement joins TRBV11-2 to TRBJ1-1, with D perhaps TRBD1 (5 bases). Germline CDR1 is SGHAT and CDR2 is FQNNGV. V lost 3 bases to trimming and J lost 7 bases, with 12 bases between them. The CDR3 is 13 amino acids. The CDR3 DNA reads TGTGCCAGCAGCTTTGTCGGGGCGAGTGAAGCTTTCTTT. It is translated as CASSFVGASEAFF.

The J gene is TRBJ2-2, the V gene TRBV6-5, with D perhaps TRBD1 (6 bases). CDR1 MNHEY and CDR2 SVGAGI come from the germline V gene. The CDR3 has 15 residues. The V end was cut by 0 bases, the J end by 3 bases, with 8 bases between. The CDR3 DNA reads TGTGCCAGCAGTTACTCGACAGGTTACACCGGGGAGCTGTTTTTT. Its translation: CASSYSTGYTGELFF.

The genes are TRBV12-3 or TRBV12-4 and TRBJ1-1; no clear D. The CDR3 is 13 residues long. The germline V and J ends were trimmed by 7 bases and 0 bases, with 9 bases remaining between them. The CDR3 DNA sequence: TGTGCCAGCAAAACAACAGTGAACACTGAAGCTTTCTTT. It encodes CASKTTVNTEAFF.

The chain links TRBV19 to TRBJ1-5, with D perhaps matching TRBD1 (6 bases). V shed 6 bases and J shed 4 bases, with 10 bases lying between them. There are 13 residues in the CDR3. Germline CDR1 is LNHDA and CDR2 is SQIVND (reference sequence). The CDR3, as DNA: TGTGCCAGTAGCGACAGGAGGAATCAGCCCCAGCATTTT. It codes for CASSDRRNQPQHF.

The rearrangement links TRBV9 to TRBJ2-3; the D is unclear. V was pared by 3 bases and J by 5 bases, with 13 bases between. This CDR3 comprises 14 residues. Germline CDR1 SGDLS, CDR2 YYNGEE. CDR3 in amino acids: CASSASFLQDTQYF. Written as DNA, the CDR3 is TGTGCCAGCAGCGCCTCATTTCTGCAAGATACGCAGTATTTT.

The J gene is TRBJ1-2, the V gene TRBV3-1 (or the pseudogene TRBV3-2); D call uncertain. The germline CDR1 and CDR2 sequences are LGHDT and YNNKEL (reference sequence). The CDR3 extends over 14 amino acids. Trimming removed 1 base at V and 4 bases at J, with 10 bases between. The CDR3 DNA sequence: TGTGCCAGCAGCCAAGCCACAAAAATCTATGGCTACACCTTC. It codes for CASSQATKIYGYTF.

J is TRBJ1-5 and V is TRBV19, with D unclear. The V end was cut by 4 bases, the J end by 4 bases, with 14 bases between. Per germline, CDR1 LNHDA and CDR2 SQIVND (reference sequence). This CDR3 is 15 amino acids long. CDR3 region: CASSTPGWTNQPQHF. Here the CDR3 DNA reads TGTGCCAGTAGTACCCCCGGTTGGACTAATCAGCCCCAGCATTTT.

The CDR3 loop reads CASSFRKENTEAFF. DNA for the CDR3: TGTGCCAGCAGTTTTAGAAAGGAGAACACTGAAGCTTTCTTT. V gene TRBV3-1 (or the pseudogene TRBV3-2) combines with J gene TRBJ1-1, with D unclear. Trimming removed 6 bases from V and 1 base from J, with 12 bases in between. This CDR3 comprises 14 residues. Germline V gene lookup returns CDR1 LGHDT and CDR2 YNNKEL (reference sequence).

CDR3 region: CASTLLQGALTEAFF. CDR3 nucleotide sequence: TGTGCCAGCACCCTTTTACAGGGGGCGCTGACTGAAGCTTTCTTT. The chain is built from TRBV6-5 and TRBJ1-1, with 9 nucleotides matching TRBD1. The CDR3 is 15 amino acids. The germline gives CDR1 MNHEY, CDR2 SVGAGI. V lost 7 bases, J lost 5 bases, and 11 bases stayed unmatched.

The rearrangement links TRBV19 to TRBJ1-6; tentatively, D is TRBD1 (6 bases). Per the germline V gene, CDR1 is LNHDA and CDR2 is SQIVND (reference sequence). Trimming cost V 6 bases and J 0 bases, with 12 bases left between them. The CDR3 sequence is 16 residues long. This chain's CDR3 is CASRPLDSSYNSPLHF. The CDR3 nucleotides read TGTGCCAGTAGGCCACTGGACAGCTCCTATAATTCACCCCTCCACTTT. Complete variable domain (other parts from reference TRBV19 and TRBJ1-6): DGGITQSPKYLFRKEGQNVTLSCEQNLNHDAMYWYRQDPGQGLRLIYYSQIVNDFQKGDIAEGYSVSREKKESFPLTVTSAQKNPTAFYLCASRPLDSSYNSPLHFGNGTRLTVT.

J is TRBJ2-7 and V is TRBV7-9; D possibly corresponds to TRBD2 (6 bases). This CDR3 contains 14 residues. CDR1 SEHNR and CDR2 FQNEAQ come from the germline V gene (reference sequence). V shed 4 bases and J shed 5 bases, with 15 bases lying between them. The CDR3 protein is CASSSAGGVDEQYF. The CDR3 bases are TGTGCCAGCAGCTCGGCCGGAGGGGTCGACGAGCAGTACTTC.

This rearrangement joins TRBV28 to TRBJ1-2; 8 bases map to TRBD1. The CDR3 has 13 amino acids. Germline loops: CDR1 MDHEN, CDR2 SYDVKM. The V gene end was trimmed by 4 bases and the J gene end by 8 bases; junction bases not matched to a gene: 6. CDR3 coding DNA: TGTGCCAGCAGTTACCTCAGGGGGCAAGGCTACACCTTC. It codes for CASSYLRGQGYTF.

V usage is TRBV15 and J usage is TRBJ1-1, with 10 bases matching TRBD1. CDR1 is LNHNV, CDR2 YYDKDF, per germline (reference sequence). The junction had 3 bases not matched to a gene; V was cut back by 1 base and J by 4 bases. This CDR3 spans 15 amino acids. The CDR3 DNA reads as TGTGCCACCAGCAGAGCGGGACAGGGGACCACTGAAGCTTTCTTT. It is translated as CATSRAGQGTTEAFF.

This sequence joins TRBV5-4 and TRBJ1-1, with TRBD1 matching 9 bases. CDR1 is SGHNT, CDR2 YYREEE, per germline (reference sequence). The CDR3 has 15 amino acids. V gave up 1 base and J gave up 4 bases; unmatched junction bases: 5. This CDR3 reads CASSLIQGAATEAFF. The DNA of the CDR3 is TGTGCCAGCAGCTTGATACAGGGGGCGGCCACTGAAGCTTTCTTT.

The CDR3 DNA follows: TGCGCCAGCAGCTTGGGGACAGGGGCTAATGAAAAACTGTTTTTT. Its protein is CASSLGTGANEKLFF. The chain employs TRBV5-1 and TRBJ1-4, with 9 bases fitting TRBD1. The CDR3 is 15 residues long. Germline lookup yields CDR1 SGHRS and CDR2 YFSETQ. The V gene end was trimmed by 0 bases and the J gene end by 3 bases; junction bases not matched to a gene: 0.

The gene calls are TRBV23-1 and TRBJ2-7; D is perhaps TRBD1 (5 bases). TRBV23-1 is labeled an ORF, and its function is uncertain. This CDR3 comprises 18 residues. The V end was cut by 6 bases, the J end by 0 bases, with 24 bases between. CDR3 amino acids: CASRPALWTRLSSYEQYF. For the CDR3, the DNA is TGCGCCAGCAGACCCGCCCTCTGGACAAGGTTGAGCTCCTACGAGCAGTACTTC.

The chain employs TRBV4-3 and TRBJ1-6, with D hard to call. This CDR3 is 17 amino acids long. Per germline, CDR1 LGHNA and CDR2 YSLEER. Between the trimmed V and J ends, which lost 0 bases and 0 bases, there was a span of 9 bases. CDR3 nucleotide sequence: TGCGCCAGCAGCCAAGATGGACTCCTCTCCTATAATTCACCCCTCCACTTT. Protein product: CASSQDGLLSYNSPLHF.

The chain carries TRBV6-2 or TRBV6-3 and TRBJ2-6; TRBD1 matches 7 bases. J lost 0 bases, V lost 5 bases, and 10 bases had no gene match. The CDR3 extends over 18 amino acids. Germline V gives CDR1 MNHEY, CDR2 SVGEGT. CDR3 nucleotides: TGTGCCAGCAGTACCGGACAGGCCCTTCTCTCTGGGGCCAACGTCCTGACTTTC. This translates into CASSTGQALLSGANVLTF.

The chain carries TRBV7-9 and TRBJ2-1, with D possibly called TRBD1 or TRBD2 (5 bases each). Trimming left V 5 bases short and J 8 bases short, with 10 bases between. The CDR3 extends over 12 amino acids. Looked up from germline, CDR1 is SEHNR and CDR2 is FQNEAQ (reference sequence). The CDR3 sequence is CASSPRGDEQFF. The CDR3, as DNA: TGTGCCAGCAGCCCGCGAGGGGATGAGCAGTTCTTC.

The genes are TRBV5-4 and TRBJ1-1; TRBD1 agrees at 8 bases. Trimming removed 3 bases from V and 6 bases from J; junction bases left unmatched: 10. The CDR3 is made up of 15 amino acids. Germline V gene data show CDR1 as SGHNT and CDR2 as YYREEE (reference sequence). CDR3: CASSYGQGQRAEAFF. The CDR3, as DNA: TGTGCCAGCAGCTACGGACAGGGTCAACGGGCTGAAGCTTTCTTT.

The CDR3 reads CASSQDSSNQPQHF. The CDR3 coding sequence is TGCGCCAGCAGCCAAGATTCTAGCAATCAGCCCCAGCATTTT. This chain uses TRBV4-1 with TRBJ1-5, with D unresolved. The CDR3 has 14 amino acids. V was trimmed by 0 bases and J by 0 bases, leaving 3 bases between them. The germline gives CDR1 MGHRA, CDR2 YSYEKL.

This clone came up once. This chain's CDR3 is CASSSQYRGRRDTEAFF. The CDR3 coding sequence is TGTGCCAGCAGCAGTCAGTACAGGGGGCGCAGGGACACTGAAGCTTTCTTT. V is TRBV6-2 or TRBV6-3 and J is TRBJ1-1, with 9 bases lining up with TRBD1. Germline CDR1 and CDR2: MNHEY and SVGEGT. After removal of 6 bases from V and 3 bases from J, the junction contained 14 bases not matched to a gene. CDR3 size: 17 residues.

This clone showed up just once. The chain combines TRBV12-3 or TRBV12-4 with TRBJ1-1, with no clear D. The CDR3 has 11 residues. Trimming removed 3 bases at V and 7 bases at J, with 6 bases between. The CDR3 is CASSLRGEAFF. CDR3 nucleotide sequence: TGTGCCAGCAGTTTGCGTGGTGAAGCTTTCTTT.

This chain uses TRBV6-5 with TRBJ1-1; D is perhaps TRBD1 (6 bases). The CDR3 spans 14 residues. The germline V and J ends were trimmed by 11 bases and 3 bases, with 19 bases remaining between them. Germline CDR1 reads MNHEY; CDR2 reads SVGAGI. The CDR3 DNA is TGTGCCCTGACTGCCTCCCCAGGGGACACTGAAGCTTTCTTT. It specifies CALTASPGDTEAFF.

This chain joins TRBV3-1 (or the pseudogene TRBV3-2) and TRBJ1-3; 9 positions match TRBD1. Germline CDR1 reads LGHDT; CDR2 reads YNNKEL (reference sequence). This CDR3 is 14 amino acids long. The junction had 6 bases not matched to a gene; V was cut back by 4 bases and J by 8 bases. The CDR3: CASSLRTGEDTIYF. The CDR3 region has the DNA TGTGCCAGCAGCCTCCGGACAGGGGAAGACACCATATATTTT.

The rearrangement joins TRBV5-1 to TRBJ2-7; tentative D call: TRBD1 (5 bases). V shed 6 bases and J shed 4 bases, with 26 bases lying between them. This CDR3 has 17 amino acids. Germline-derived CDR1 and CDR2 are SGHRS and YFSETQ. In DNA form, the CDR3 reads TGCGCCAGCACAGTATCAGCCACAGGCGGACGAGGTTACGAGCAGTACTTC. Translation gives CASTVSATGGRGYEQYF.

The chain couples TRBV10-3 to TRBJ2-7; no clear D gene. Germline values: CDR1 ENHRY, CDR2 SYGVKD. This CDR3 spans 9 amino acids. With 10 bases removed from V and 4 bases from J, the gap between germline ends came to 5 bases. CDR3 loop: CATGYEQYF. CDR3 DNA: TGTGCCACAGGATACGAGCAGTACTTC.

The gene calls are TRBV28 and TRBJ1-2; D remains unclear. Germline values: CDR1 MDHEN, CDR2 SYDVKM. Trimming stripped 6 bases from V and 0 bases from J, with 23 bases between. This CDR3 is built from 18 residues. CDR3 protein: CASSPAEMAGFTNYGYTF. DNA of the CDR3: TGTGCCAGCAGCCCCGCGGAGATGGCGGGCTTTACTAACTATGGCTACACCTTC.